The 29 T cell receptor beta chains below come from one sample, sequenced in a study of metastatic and nonmetastatic thyroid tumors. TCRdb re-processed the PCR reads through MiXCR. The data show tens of thousands of clones, about 13% seen once. There were no patients who had received any treatment before thyroid surgery. Sequencing was carried out using blood. These receptors came from a female donor with papillary thyroid cancer or a benign thyroid nodule (not recorded which). Some clones in this sample may be carry-over from other donors' samples.

At least ten counts were recorded for this clone. CDR3 nucleotide sequence: TGTGCCACCAGCAGGGGAGGCAGGGGGAATCCTGTGCAGTACTTC. Encoded protein: CATSRGGRGNPVQYF. The chain is built from TRBV15 and TRBJ2-7; the D gene is possibly TRBD1 (7 bases). V dropped 3 bases and J dropped 9 bases, with 21 bases sitting between them. The CDR3 totals 15 residues. Germline assignment: CDR1 LNHNV and CDR2 YYDKDF (reference sequence). Drawing the rest from reference TRBV15 and TRBJ2-7, the complete variable domain is DAMVIQNPRYQVTQFGKPVTLSCSQTLNHNVMYWYQQKSSQAPKLLFHYYDKDFNNEADTPDNFQSRRPNTSFCFLDIRSPGLGDTAMYLCATSRGGRGNPVQYFGPGTRLTVT.

This clone was detected many times. The CDR3 nucleotides read TGTGCCAGCAGTGTTGCAGAGACCCAGTACTTC. It yields the protein CASSVAETQYF. The V gene is TRBV28, the J gene TRBJ2-5; D ambiguous. This CDR3 has 11 amino acids. V was shortened by 5 bases and J by 4 bases, with 5 bases between the two germline ends. CDR1 is MDHEN and CDR2 is SYDVKM in the germline V gene.

This clone was seen repeatedly, ten times or more. Without the conserved terminal phenylalanine or tryptophan, this CDR3 likely stems from a read error. For the CDR3, the DNA is TGCAGTGCTAGAGGTGCCAGACAGGGGCCCTACGAGCAGTACCTC. Protein product: CSARGARQGPYEQYL. The chain couples TRBV20-1 to TRBJ2-7, with 8 bases identical to TRBD1. The CDR3 consists of 15 residues. Germline assignment: CDR1 DFQATT and CDR2 SNEGSKA (reference sequence). The trim removed 1 base at V and 2 bases at J, leaving 7 bases unmatched.

This clone was seen ten or more times. The V gene is TRBV20-1, the J gene TRBJ2-1; D is ambiguous. V was trimmed by 5 bases and J by 8 bases, leaving 10 bases between them. The germline V gene has CDR1 DFQATT and CDR2 SNEGSKA (reference sequence). The CDR3 has 11 amino acids. CDR3 DNA: TGCAGTGCTGCCTCCGGGCATGAGCAGTTCTTC. Amino acid sequence: CSAASGHEQFF.

This clone was observed at least ten times. This chain links TRBV5-1 with TRBJ2-2; D possibly corresponds to TRBD2 (5 bases). Trimming stripped 0 bases from V and 1 base from J, with 7 bases between. Germline values: CDR1 SGHRS, CDR2 YFSETQ. This CDR3 is built from 15 residues. The CDR3: CASSLGGLNTGELFF. The CDR3 bases are TGCGCCAGCAGCTTGGGAGGGTTGAACACCGGGGAGCTGTTTTTT.

Many counts were recorded for this clone. This chain uses TRBV29-1 with TRBJ1-2; D perhaps matches TRBD1 (6 bases). V was trimmed by 0 bases and J by 12 bases, leaving 23 bases between them. This CDR3 is built from 15 residues. Germline assignment: CDR1 SQVTM and CDR2 ANQGSEA. The CDR3 sequence: CSVEDPDRMGVIDTF. The CDR3 DNA sequence: TGCAGCGTTGAAGATCCGGACAGAATGGGTGTGATCGACACCTTC.

This clone was seen many times. This sequence joins TRBV5-1 and TRBJ2-7, with 10 nucleotides matching TRBD2. With V trimmed by 0 bases and J by 5 bases, 8 bases remained unmatched. The CDR3 length is 16 residues. Germline V gives CDR1 SGHRS, CDR2 YFSETQ. Written as DNA, the CDR3 is TGCGCCAGCAGCTTGGATTACCTAGCGGGAGAGAACGAGCAGTACTTC. It codes for CASSLDYLAGENEQYF.

This chain uses TRBV6-5 with TRBJ1-6; D is perhaps TRBD1 (6 bases). The V and J ends lost 0 bases and 5 bases respectively, with 14 bases between them. The CDR3 consists of 17 residues. The germline CDR1 and CDR2 sequences are MNHEY and SVGAGI. CDR3 nucleotides: TGTGCCAGCAGTTACTCGAGAGGGGGGGCAGATAATTCACCCCTCCACTTT. Amino acid sequence: CASSYSRGGADNSPLHF.

Regarding this clone: Compared with germline, one end of the junction differs, possibly owing to a read error. Additional DNA sequences in this sample encode the identical CDR3. The gene calls are TRBV11-2 and TRBJ1-1, with D possibly being TRBD1 (5 bases). The germline gives CDR1 SGHAT, CDR2 FQNNGV. The CDR3 covers 15 residues. CDR3 sequence: CASSWGGTGATEAFF. In DNA form, the CDR3 reads TGCGCCAGCAGTTGGGGGGGGACCGGGGCCACTGAAGCTTTCTTT.

This clone was counted many times. Other DNA sequences in the same sample also yield this CDR3. The V call is TRBV2, the J call TRBJ2-7; D is unresolved. CDR1 is SNHLY, CDR2 FYNNEI, per germline. The V end was cut by 6 bases, the J end by 0 bases, with 6 bases between. This CDR3 contains 12 residues. CDR3: CASRDSSYEQYF. CDR3 bases: TGTGCCAGCAGGGATAGCTCCTACGAGCAGTACTTC.

In this sample, this clone turned up many times. V and J are TRBV5-5 and TRBJ2-7; D possibly corresponds to TRBD1 (6 bases). Germline V gene sequence: CDR1 SGHKS, CDR2 YYEKEE (reference sequence). This CDR3 is built from 14 residues. V lost 1 base and J lost 5, with 13 bases in between. Here the CDR3 DNA reads TGTGCCAGCAGCTTGCATCCAGGGGCGGACGAGCAGTACTTC. Amino acids: CASSLHPGADEQYF.

Points on this clone: Given a much more abundant clone one base away, this may be a read error. V usage is TRBV6-1 and J usage is TRBJ2-2; D is possibly TRBD2 (6 bases). Germline V gene data show CDR1 as MNHNS and CDR2 as SASEGT. The CDR3 totals 17 residues. Trimming took off 6 bases at V and 10 bases at J, with 27 bases between the two ends. This CDR3 is CASSRSGGAGGAVELFF. CDR3 nucleotide sequence: TGTGCCAGCAGCCGCTCAGGAGGGGCCGGTGGCGCCGTGGAGCTGTTTTTT.

This clone showed up many times. CDR3: CSARAIAGTDTQYF. The DNA of the CDR3 is TGCAGTGCTAGAGCGATAGCGGGAACAGATACGCAGTATTTT. The V gene is TRBV20-1, the J gene TRBJ2-3; 8 nucleotides agree with TRBD2. Germline trimming cut 1 base from V and 3 bases from J; bases unmatched to any gene: 3. This CDR3 is 14 amino acids long. The germline V gene encodes CDR1 DFQATT and CDR2 SNEGSKA (reference sequence).

This clone was picked up one time. A junction boundary mismatches the germline segment, possibly from a read error. The sample carries other DNA sequences with the same CDR3. The chain uses TRBV19 and TRBJ2-7, with D perhaps matching TRBD2 (6 bases). Germline V gives CDR1 LNHDA, CDR2 SQIVND (reference sequence). The CDR3 totals 16 residues. The CDR3 protein is CASSILSSGGTYEQYF. The CDR3, as DNA: TGTGCCAGTAGTATCTTAAGTAGTGGGGGGACCTACGAGCAATACTTC.

This clone was seen ten or more times. The rearrangement joins TRBV29-1 to TRBJ2-1, with TRBD2 matching 13 bases. V lost 6 bases to trimming and J lost 10 bases; unmatched junction nucleotides: 15. Germline CDR1 SQVTM, CDR2 ANQGSEA. The CDR3 consists of 16 residues. CDR3 region: CSVPPSLAGGPSEQFF. The CDR3 DNA reads as TGCAGCGTCCCTCCCTCACTAGCGGGAGGGCCTAGCGAGCAGTTCTTC.

V gene TRBV5-4 combines with J gene TRBJ2-3; D unclear. The CDR3 extends over 12 amino acids. CDR1 is SGHNT, CDR2 YYREEE, per germline (reference sequence). Trimming shortened V by 6 bases and J by 3 bases, and 8 bases separated the two germline ends. Here the CDR3 reads CASISSTDTQYF. The CDR3 region has the DNA TGTGCCAGCATTTCTAGTACAGATACGCAGTATTTT.

This clone was recorded many times. The chain employs TRBV7-3 and TRBJ1-1, with D tentatively TRBD1 (6 bases). In germline, CDR1 is SGHTA, CDR2 FQGTGA. This CDR3 contains 14 residues. V was trimmed by 0 bases and J by 6 bases, leaving 11 bases between them. The CDR3 reads CASSLTGQGSEAFF. The CDR3 bases are TGTGCCAGCAGCTTAACAGGGCAGGGGTCTGAAGCTTTCTTT.

Ten or more counts support this clone. This chain joins TRBV7-4 and TRBJ2-3, with TRBD2 identical over 12 bases. This CDR3 is built from 16 residues. CDR1 SGHVT and CDR2 SQSDAQ come from the germline V gene. Unmatched junction bases numbered 0, after V lost 1 base and J lost 1 base. CDR3 residues: CASSLGLAGGTDTQYF. CDR3 coding DNA: TGTGCCAGCAGCTTAGGACTAGCGGGAGGCACAGATACGCAGTATTTT.

There are many counts of this clone. The V and J genes are TRBV11-2 and TRBJ2-1, with a tentative D call TRBD2 (6 bases). The CDR3 loop spans 15 amino acids. Germline CDR1 is SGHAT and CDR2 is FQNNGV. V lost 3 bases and J 2 bases, leaving 11 bases between the germline ends. CDR3 nucleotide sequence: TGTGCCAGCAGCTTGGGGGGATACCCCTACAATGAGCAGTTCTTC. Protein sequence: CASSLGGYPYNEQFF.

The V call is TRBV2, the J call TRBJ2-5, with D maybe TRBD2 (5 bases). The V gene's germline CDR1 is SNHLY and CDR2 FYNNEI. CDR3 size: 13 residues. The V end was cut by 4 bases, the J end by 5 bases, with 11 bases between. The CDR3 here is CASSAVGGETQYF. The CDR3 DNA is TGTGCCAGCAGTGCGGTAGGCGGGGAGACCCAGTACTTC.

Sample share makes this clone medium-sized. The CDR3 reads CATSEGTGRGYTF. The CDR3 nucleotides read TGTGCCACCAGTGAGGGGACAGGGCGCGGCTACACCTTC. This chain joins TRBV24-1 and TRBJ1-2, with 9 bases aligning to TRBD1. In germline, CDR1 is KGHDR, CDR2 SFDVKD. The CDR3 is made up of 13 amino acids. The trim removed 4 bases at V and 8 bases at J, leaving 4 bases unmatched.

Ten or more counts support this clone. This rearrangement joins TRBV30 to TRBJ2-2; D is perhaps TRBD1 (6 bases). Deletions cut 8 bases from V and 8 bases from J, with 21 bases between. There are 14 residues in the CDR3. Germline-derived CDR1 and CDR2 are GTSNPN and SVGIG (reference sequence). This chain's CDR3 is CAGVGTFLAGELFF. DNA for the CDR3: TGTGCCGGAGTTGGGACATTTTTAGCGGGGGAGCTGTTTTTT.

Many counts were recorded for this clone. The chain combines TRBV5-1 with TRBJ2-1, with 9 nucleotides matching TRBD2. J gave up 8 bases and V 1 base, and 4 bases lay outside the gene matches. In germline, CDR1 is SGHRS, CDR2 YFSETQ. CDR3 length equals 14 residues. CDR3 in amino acids: CASSLWLAGDEQFF. CDR3 sequence (DNA): TGCGCCAGCAGCTTGTGGTTAGCGGGAGATGAGCAGTTCTTC.

A note on this clone: A much larger clone sits a single nucleotide away, making a read error possible. The chain combines TRBV11-2 with TRBJ1-2; 8 nucleotides align to TRBD1. Germline V CDR1 and CDR2: SGHAT, FQNNGV. The CDR3 has 12 amino acids. CDR3 DNA: TGTGCCAGCAGCGCGGGACAGGATGGCCACACCTTC. Amino acid sequence: CASSAGQDGHTF. The full variable domain, in which reference TRBV11-2 and TRBJ1-2 provide the parts outside the CDR3, is EAGVAQSPRYKIIEKRQSVAFWCNPISGHATLYWYQQILGQGPKLLIQFQNNGVVDDSQLPKDRFSAERLKGVDSTLKIQPAKLEDSAVYLCASSAGQDGHTFGSGTRLTVV.

In its sample, this clone was seen a few times. Other DNA sequences of this sample code for an identical CDR3. The rearrangement joins TRBV29-1 to TRBJ1-1, with D maybe TRBD1 (5 bases). V was trimmed by 7 bases and J by 5 bases, leaving 11 bases between them. Looked up from germline, CDR1 is SQVTM and CDR2 is ANQGSEA. CDR3 size: 11 residues. The CDR3 DNA reads TGCAGCGGGGGACGGACAACTGAAGCTTTCTTT. Protein: CSGGRTTEAFF. The full variable domain, rest sourced from reference TRBV29-1 and TRBJ1-1, is SAVISQKPSRDICQRGTSLTIQCQVDSQVTMMFWYRQQPGQSLTLIATANQGSEATYESGFVIDKFPISRPNLTFSTLTVSNMSPEDSSIYLCSGGRTTEAFFGQGTRLTVV.

This clone came up many times. Other nucleotide sequences from this sample produce the same CDR3. The chain links TRBV9 to TRBJ2-3; no clear D gene. CDR3 length: 15 residues. The V and J ends lost 0 bases and 3 bases respectively, with 11 bases between them. The germline gives CDR1 SGDLS, CDR2 YYNGEE. Here the CDR3 reads CASSVAPSWTDTQYF. The CDR3 DNA follows: TGTGCCAGCAGCGTAGCGCCTAGTTGGACAGATACGCAGTATTTT.

Ten or more counts support this clone. This rearrangement joins TRBV6-1 to TRBJ2-3; maybe TRBD2 (5 bases). V shed 6 bases and J shed 0 bases, with 10 bases lying between them. The CDR3 has 14 residues. Germline V gene sequence: CDR1 MNHNS, CDR2 SASEGT. For the CDR3, the DNA is TGTGCCAGCAGGTATAGCGATAGCACAGATACGCAGTATTTT. Its translation is CASRYSDSTDTQYF.

Note on this clone: A single base separates this from a much larger clone, so it may be a read error. The CDR3 is CASSRLGAGMVYEQYF. CDR3 bases: TGTGCCAGCAGCCGACTGGGCGCGGGAATGGTCTACGAGCAGTACTTC. The chain uses TRBV14 and TRBJ2-7; D perhaps matches TRBD2 (6 bases). The CDR3 has 16 residues. The germline CDR1 and CDR2 sequences are SGHDN and FVKESK. V was cut by 4 bases and J by 3 bases, with 19 bases left in between.

About this clone: It may be a read error: a sequence one base away is much more abundant. This rearrangement joins TRBV4-1 to TRBJ2-7, with TRBD2 as a possible D gene (6 bases). With 4 bases removed from V and 5 bases from J, the gap between germline ends came to 21 bases. The germline gives CDR1 MGHRA, CDR2 YSYEKL. This CDR3 contains 16 residues. The CDR3 region is CASSPSRPGSVNEQYF. DNA of the CDR3: TGCGCCAGCAGCCCATCCCGCCCCGGGAGTGTGAACGAGCAGTACTTC.